This T cell receptor beta chain was retrieved from a study of lymphopenia after photon versus proton radiotherapy (dated by TCRdb to 2018 to 2020). Notes on the research overall: Photon and proton radiation therapy were compared by the study for their immunological effects in patients with gastrointestinal tumors who developed high-grade lymphopenia. The cohort included over 15 patients with gastrointestinal tumors who developed lymphopenia after receiving either photon or proton therapy. The goal of the study was to describe how the two radiation modalities differ in their effects on the immune system.

Notes on this clone: Its recognized antigen is unknown. The record has no base qualities; no much larger clone is one base away.

General study outcomes and caveats: Across the cohort, an inverse correlation was found between a larger post-nadir drop in TCR diversity and overall survival time among patients who died. Relative stability during treatment was observed in proton-treated patients, whereas loss of naive T cells and TCR diversity and gain of effector/memory populations were observed in photon-treated patients. The survival association was assessed only in patients who died, and better survival with proton therapy was presented by the authors as a possibility rather than a demonstrated result. After the lymphocyte count nadir, photon-treated repertoires showed oligoclonal expansion, especially of CD8+ Temra cells, which drove the drop in diversity.

The method behind the library was the immunoSEQ multiplex PCR assay. T cell repertoires were profiled by deep sequencing of rearranged TCR beta loci, alongside multiparametric flow cytometry. TCRdb re-hosts the immuneACCESS table, in-frame sequences only. Its copies lack some clones; in the studies checked, an unresolved V gene accounts for under half of them, and the cause for the rest is not known. Here the sample has 83,000 or so clones; 65% to 85% occur a single time. The ten largest account for 1.3% to 1.5% of the sample. There are 15 amino acids in the CDR3, from cysteine to phenylalanine inclusive. Only CDR3 DNA is held: 45 bases, read in frame from base 1. The junction shows trimming of 4 bases on V and 0 bases on J, plus 9 bases between the germline ends. Sequences SGHVS (CDR1) and FNYEAQ (CDR2) are obtained from the germline V gene.

The sample was peripheral blood, taken from a patient treated with proton-based radiotherapy. The receptor chain draws on TRBV7-6 and TRBJ2-2; tentative D gene TRBD2, with 5 bases matching. This sequence originates from a man aged 60 to 75 with pancreatic cancer. Here is the DNA: TGTGCCAGCAGCTCGGGAAGGGCGAACACCGGGGAGCTGTTTTTT. Its product reads: CASSSGRANTGELFF. Full variable domain (CDR3 extended with the reference TRBV7-6 and TRBJ2-2 proteins): GAGVSQSPRYKVTKRGQDVALRCDPISGHVSLYWYRQALGQGPEFLTYFNYEAQQDKSGLPNDRFSAERPEGSISTLTIQRTEQRDSAMYRCASSSGRANTGELFFGEGSRLTVL.